The 21 T cell receptor beta chains presented below share a single source sample, sequenced in a study of T cell responses to AZD1222 COVID-19 vaccine. The method was immunoSEQ multiplex PCR; TCRdb's version includes in-frame clones alone and lacks a portion of them. This repertoire shows about 150,000 clones, roughly nine tenths found once; its top ten account for more than 5.5%. The specimen comprised peripheral blood, sampled on day 0 of MenACWY control vaccination. The origin of the receptors is an adult in good health.

This chain joins TRBV7-3 and TRBJ1-3, with D unclear. Germline V gene data show CDR1 as SGHTA and CDR2 as FQGTGA. This CDR3 contains 14 residues. Trimming took 5 bases from V and 2 from J, leaving 10 bases between them. The CDR3 DNA follows: TGTGCCAGCAGCACGGGCCCTCCTGGAAACACCATATATTTT. Its protein is CASSTGPPGNTIYF.

The chain uses TRBV11-1 and TRBJ2-2, with D unresolved. CDR3 size: 15 residues. Germline CDR1 is SGHAT and CDR2 is FQDESV (reference sequence). V shed 1 base and J shed 5 bases, with 11 bases lying between them. The CDR3: CASSLVRSVTGELFF. CDR3 coding DNA: TGTGCCAGCAGCTTAGTTCGGTCCGTAACCGGGGAGCTGTTTTTT.

The CDR3 loop is CSASSGTGGSYEQYF. The CDR3 DNA sequence: TGCAGTGCTAGTTCCGGGACAGGGGGTTCCTACGAGCAGTACTTC. The chain uses TRBV20-1 and TRBJ2-7; 11 nucleotides align to TRBD1. The CDR3 is made up of 15 amino acids. The trim removed 3 bases at V and 1 base at J, leaving 5 bases unmatched. Looked up from germline, CDR1 is DFQATT and CDR2 is SNEGSKA (reference sequence).

The chain recombines TRBV5-1 with TRBJ2-2, with D uncertain. The CDR3 sequence is 15 residues long. CDR1 and CDR2 from the germline V gene are SGHRS and YFSETQ. The V and J ends lost 6 bases and 0 bases respectively, with 12 bases between them. CDR3 coding DNA: TGCGCCAGCACCCCCCAACCCACGAACACCGGGGAGCTGTTTTTT. As protein: CASTPQPTNTGELFF.

The chain employs TRBV7-2 and TRBJ2-1, with 11 nucleotides matching TRBD2. With V trimmed by 5 bases and J by 2 bases, 8 bases remained unmatched. CDR3 length equals 17 residues. Germline assignment: CDR1 SGHTA and CDR2 FQGNSA. The CDR3: CASSRDSGGAPYNEQFF. The CDR3 bases are TGTGCCAGCAGCCGCGATAGCGGGGGGGCCCCCTACAATGAGCAGTTCTTC.

V and J are TRBV5-3 and TRBJ2-7; the D gene could be TRBD1 or TRBD2 (5 bases each). TRBV5-3 is recorded as an ORF, its role being uncertain. The length of the CDR3 is 16 residues. V lost 0 bases and J lost 5, with 18 bases in between. CDR3 protein: CARSLGGTPASHEQYV. The CDR3 bases are TGTGCCAGAAGCTTGGGGGGGACCCCGGCTTCCCACGAGCAGTACGTC.

This clone was observed once. The genes are TRBV7-6 and TRBJ2-5, with 11 bases aligning to TRBD2. The CDR3 loop spans 17 amino acids. With V trimmed by 3 bases and J by 1 base, 7 bases remained unmatched. CDR1 and CDR2 from the germline V gene are SGHVS and FNYEAQ. This chain's CDR3 is CASSLGRLAGTQETQYF. The DNA of the CDR3 is TGTGCCAGCAGCTTGGGGAGACTAGCGGGGACCCAAGAGACCCAGTACTTC.

The rearrangement uses TRBV29-1 and TRBJ2-2; D call uncertain. CDR1 is SQVTM and CDR2 is ANQGSEA in the germline V gene. The CDR3 consists of 12 residues. V was cut by 3 bases and J by 1 base, with 3 bases left in between. The CDR3 coding sequence is TGCAGCGTTGACTTGAACACCGGGGAGCTGTTTTTT. Translation: CSVDLNTGELFF.

V usage is TRBV7-8 and J usage is TRBJ2-1, with 8 positions matching TRBD1. The V gene's germline CDR1 is SGHVS and CDR2 FQNEAQ. The V gene end was trimmed by 6 bases and the J gene end by 4 bases; junction bases not matched to a gene: 2. The CDR3 runs 13 residues. The CDR3 DNA follows: TGTGCCAGCAGGGGGACAGGTTACAATGAGCAGTTCTTC. Its protein product is CASRGTGYNEQFF.

In this sample, this clone turned up once. The genes are TRBV2 and TRBJ2-3, with 8 bases identical to TRBD2. Losses at the gene ends were 4 bases for V and 2 bases for J; bases not matched to a gene: 8. This CDR3 comprises 16 residues. CDR1 and CDR2 (germline): SNHLY, FYNNEI. In nucleotides, the CDR3 is TGTGCCAGCAGTGTTCCCGGGACTAGTTTCACAGATACGCAGTATTTT. Amino acid sequence: CASSVPGTSFTDTQYF.

This CDR3 is CSVELAEETQYF. CDR3 coding DNA: TGCAGCGTTGAACTAGCGGAAGAGACCCAGTACTTC. This chain joins TRBV29-1 and TRBJ2-5, with 7 bases lining up with TRBD2. The CDR3 runs 12 residues. J was trimmed by 3 bases and V by 2 bases; bases with no gene match: 0. Germline V lookup: CDR1 SQVTM, CDR2 ANQGSEA.

V and J are TRBV7-2 and TRBJ1-3; 8 nucleotides agree with TRBD1. The germline CDR1 and CDR2 sequences are SGHTA and FQGNSA. The CDR3 has 11 residues. V lost 5 bases to trimming and J lost 9 bases; unmatched junction nucleotides: 0. The CDR3 is CASSQGATIYF. The DNA of the CDR3 is TGTGCCAGCAGCCAGGGGGCCACCATATATTTT.

The chain joins TRBV5-5 to TRBJ2-2; possibly TRBD2 for D (6 bases). V lost 0 bases to trimming and J lost 6 bases, with 12 bases between them. Germline CDR1 reads SGHKS; CDR2 reads YYEKEE (reference sequence). CDR3 length: 15 residues. The CDR3 region has the DNA TGTGCCAGCAGCTTGGGACTAGTCAACGCCGGGGAGCTGTTTTTT. This codes for CASSLGLVNAGELFF. Full variable domain (remainder filled in from reference TRBV5-5 and TRBJ2-2): DAGVTQSPTHLIKTRGQQVTLRCSPISGHKSVSWYQQVLGQGPQFIFQYYEKEERGRGNFPDRFSARQFPNYSSELNVNALLLGDSALYLCASSLGLVNAGELFFGEGSRLTVL.

The genes are TRBV12-3 or TRBV12-4 and TRBJ1-5; unclear D gene. CDR3 length equals 13 residues. V dropped 8 bases and J dropped 2 bases, with 10 bases sitting between them. The CDR3 here is CASGGSGNQPQHF. CDR3 nucleotides: TGTGCCAGCGGTGGCAGTGGCAATCAGCCCCAGCATTTT.

V gene TRBV5-1 combines with J gene TRBJ1-5; 10 bases align to TRBD1. This CDR3 region has 16 residues. With V trimmed by 2 bases and J by 3 bases, 5 bases remained unmatched. From germline, CDR1 is SGHRS and CDR2 YFSETQ. The CDR3 is CASSLGTGANNQPQHF. CDR3 nucleotide sequence: TGCGCCAGCAGCTTAGGGACAGGGGCCAACAATCAGCCCCAGCATTTT.

The chain uses TRBV6-1 and TRBJ2-6; D remains ambiguous. The germline V gene has CDR1 MNHNS and CDR2 SASEGT. Trimming took 6 bases from V and 0 from J, leaving 15 bases between them. The CDR3 is 17 amino acids. The CDR3 DNA sequence: TGTGCCAGCAGGGAACAGTGGGTTCGCTCTGGGGCCAACGTCCTGACTTTC. It encodes CASREQWVRSGANVLTF.

The V call is TRBV7-9, the J call TRBJ2-5, with D unclear. The germline V gene has CDR1 SEHNR and CDR2 FQNEAQ (reference sequence). This CDR3 is built from 14 residues. Trimming removed 4 bases from V and 1 base from J, with 10 bases in between. The CDR3 DNA reads TGTGCCAGCAGCTACCCGGCATCCCAAGAGACCCAGTACTTC. Translation gives CASSYPASQETQYF.

The table lists this clone with a count of one. This chain joins TRBV6-5 and TRBJ1-2, with D perhaps TRBD1 (5 bases). This CDR3 is built from 13 residues. Trimming cost V 7 bases and J 3 bases, with 12 bases left between them. CDR1 is MNHEY, CDR2 SVGAGI, per germline. CDR3 DNA sequence: TGTGCCAGCATCCCGGACATAGACTATGGCTACACCTTC. Encoded protein: CASIPDIDYGYTF.

In nucleotides, the CDR3 is TGTGCCAGCAGTAGGGGATCGGGGAGCAATCAGCCCCAGCATTTT. It codes for CASSRGSGSNQPQHF. The chain employs TRBV2 and TRBJ1-5; D might be TRBD1 (5 bases). Trimming stripped 5 bases from V and 1 base from J, with 12 bases between. Germline assignment: CDR1 SNHLY and CDR2 FYNNEI. This CDR3 contains 15 residues.

This chain uses TRBV7-9 with TRBJ1-1; TRBD1 is a possible D gene (5 bases). Per germline, CDR1 SEHNR and CDR2 FQNEAQ (reference sequence). V lost 8 bases to trimming and J lost 0 bases, with 19 bases between them. CDR3 length equals 16 residues. DNA of the CDR3: TGTGCCAGCTCGCTCCTGAGTGGGGGTATGAACACTGAAGCTTTCTTT. The encoded protein is CASSLLSGGMNTEAFF. Together with reference TRBV7-9 and TRBJ1-1, the CDR3 gives the full variable domain: DTGVSQNPRHKITKRGQNVTFRCDPISEHNRLYWYRQTLGQGPEFLTYFQNEAQLEKSRLLSDRFSAERPKGSFSTLEIQRTEQGDSAMYLCASSLLSGGMNTEAFFGQGTRLTVV.

V is TRBV18 and J is TRBJ2-5; D remains ambiguous. CDR3 length equals 11 residues. CDR1 is KGHSH and CDR2 is LQKENI in the germline V gene. Trimming removed 8 bases from V and 3 bases from J, with 7 bases in between. CDR3 in amino acids: CASTPKETQYF. CDR3 bases: TGTGCCAGCACCCCGAAAGAGACCCAGTACTTC.